This is a list of T cell receptor beta chains from one sample in a study of T cell changes during pregnancy in multiple sclerosis. Produced via immunoSEQ multiplex PCR; TCRdb's table is partial and in-frame only. Of around 26,000 clones listed, around 86% were seen once; the top ten hold roughly 0.6%. The sequenced sample was CD4+ T cells from peripheral blood mononuclear cells, obtained in the first trimester of pregnancy. These receptors came from a female donor in good health, enrolled as a control in a pregnancy study. Both conserved end residues are part of each CDR3. A D gene is named only where the DNA matches it firmly. Clone size is shown for a subset of rows, as once, few, many or a class of expanded clone.

v_call: TRBV6-1
clone_size: -
j_call: TRBJ2-2
d_call: TRBD1
cdr3_nt: TGTGCCAGCAGGGGTCGGACAGGGGCCGGGGAGCTGTTTTTT
cdr3_aa: CASRGRTGAGELFF

v_call: TRBV6-1
clone_size: -
j_call: TRBJ2-7
d_call: TRBD2
cdr3_nt: TGTGCCAGCAGAGGAGGGACTACGTTCTACGAGCAGTACTTC
cdr3_aa: CASRGGTTFYEQYF

v_call: TRBV10-3
clone_size: -
j_call: TRBJ2-7
d_call: -
cdr3_nt: TGTGCCATCAGTCCGGCGGAATACGAGCAGTACTTC
cdr3_aa: CAISPAEYEQYF

v_call: TRBV28
clone_size: -
j_call: TRBJ2-5
d_call: -
cdr3_nt: TGTGCCAGCACCACCCAGGGGATACAAGAGACCCAGTACTTC
cdr3_aa: CASTTQGIQETQYF

v_call: TRBV11-2
clone_size: once
j_call: TRBJ2-3
d_call: TRBD2
cdr3_nt: TGTGCCAGCAGCCTAGGGTCGGGCCTAGCGGTTTTACCCGATACGCAGTATTTT
cdr3_aa: CASSLGSGLAVLPDTQYF

v_call: TRBV11-2
clone_size: -
j_call: TRBJ2-5
d_call: TRBD2
cdr3_nt: TGTGCCAGCAGCTCGGGACTACAGTTCCAAGAGACCCAGTACTTC
cdr3_aa: CASSSGLQFQETQYF

v_call: TRBV10-3
clone_size: -
j_call: TRBJ1-1
d_call: -
cdr3_nt: TGTGCCATCAGTGGTCGGGAACAGAACACTGAAGCTTTCTTT
cdr3_aa: CAISGREQNTEAFF

v_call: TRBV4-1
clone_size: once
j_call: TRBJ2-7
d_call: TRBD1
cdr3_nt: TGCGCCAGCAGCCATCCGGGACAGGTGGCCTACGAGCAGTACTTC
cdr3_aa: CASSHPGQVAYEQYF

v_call: TRBV2
clone_size: -
j_call: TRBJ1-2
d_call: -
cdr3_nt: TGTGCCAGCAGTGATGAAGGGGTAGGCTACACCTTC
cdr3_aa: CASSDEGVGYTF

v_call: TRBV6-4
clone_size: -
j_call: TRBJ2-7
d_call: TRBD1
cdr3_nt: TGTGCCAGAACGGGGGGACAGGGGCGGTACGAGCAGTACTTC
cdr3_aa: CARTGGQGRYEQYF

v_call: TRBV6-6
clone_size: -
j_call: TRBJ2-7
d_call: TRBD2
cdr3_nt: TGTGCCAGCAGGGTAGGCGGGAGCTCCTACGAGCAGTACTTC
cdr3_aa: CASRVGGSSYEQYF

v_call: TRBV28
clone_size: -
j_call: TRBJ1-5
d_call: -
cdr3_nt: TGTGCCAGCAGTTTGGGACTTTACAATCAGCCCCAGCATTTT
cdr3_aa: CASSLGLYNQPQHF

v_call: TRBV6-1
clone_size: -
j_call: TRBJ2-7
d_call: TRBD1
cdr3_nt: TGTGCCAGCAGTGAAGCGAAGGACAGGGACGAGCAGTACTTC
cdr3_aa: CASSEAKDRDEQYF

v_call: TRBV4-2
clone_size: -
j_call: TRBJ2-7
d_call: TRBD2
cdr3_nt: TGTGCCAGCAGCCGACCGGGACTAGCTTCCCAAACCTACGAGCAGTACTTC
cdr3_aa: CASSRPGLASQTYEQYF

v_call: TRBV20-1
clone_size: -
j_call: TRBJ1-4
d_call: -
cdr3_nt: TGCAGTGCTAGTCTTATGGAAAAACTGTTTTTT
cdr3_aa: CSASLMEKLFF

v_call: TRBV5-1
clone_size: -
j_call: TRBJ2-3
d_call: TRBD1
cdr3_nt: TGCGCCAGCAGCTTGGAAGCTAGCAGGGGGCGCACAGATACGCAGTATTTT
cdr3_aa: CASSLEASRGRTDTQYF

v_call: TRBV19
clone_size: -
j_call: TRBJ1-5
d_call: -
cdr3_nt: TGTGCCAGTAGGGGACGGGGGGAGGGTCAGCCCCAGCATTTT
cdr3_aa: CASRGRGEGQPQHF

v_call: TRBV7-2
clone_size: -
j_call: TRBJ2-1
d_call: -
cdr3_nt: TGTGCCAGCAGCTCACAACCAGGCCCTGAGCAGTTCTTC
cdr3_aa: CASSSQPGPEQFF

v_call: TRBV11-2
clone_size: -
j_call: TRBJ1-3
d_call: -
cdr3_nt: TGTGCCAGCAGCTTAGGCAGGGCCGGAAACACCATATATTTT
cdr3_aa: CASSLGRAGNTIYF

v_call: TRBV7-9
clone_size: -
j_call: TRBJ2-5
d_call: -
cdr3_nt: TGTGCCAGCAGCTTAGCGGTGGTAGATGTGACCCAGTACTTC
cdr3_aa: CASSLAVVDVTQYF

v_call: TRBV18
clone_size: -
j_call: TRBJ2-3
d_call: -
cdr3_nt: TGTGCCAGCTCCCCCATCCCGGGATACACAGATACGCAGTATTTT
cdr3_aa: CASSPIPGYTDTQYF

v_call: TRBV30
clone_size: -
j_call: TRBJ1-2
d_call: -
cdr3_nt: TGTGCCTGGAGTGTGGGGCCGGCACGGCCCGATGGCTATGGCTACACCTTC
cdr3_aa: CAWSVGPARPDGYGYTF

v_call: TRBV19
clone_size: -
j_call: TRBJ2-3
d_call: TRBD2
cdr3_nt: TGTGCCAGTAGTACGACTAGCGGTTCAGATACGCAGTATTTT
cdr3_aa: CASSTTSGSDTQYF

v_call: TRBV27
clone_size: once
j_call: TRBJ2-1
d_call: TRBD1
cdr3_nt: TGTGCCAGCACCCGACAGGGGGCGTTAAATGAGCAGTTCTTC
cdr3_aa: CASTRQGALNEQFF

v_call: TRBV28
clone_size: -
j_call: TRBJ2-7
d_call: -
cdr3_nt: TGTGCCAGCAGCAACCCCTACTTTGGCTACGAGCAGTACTTC
cdr3_aa: CASSNPYFGYEQYF

v_call: TRBV20-1
clone_size: -
j_call: TRBJ2-3
d_call: -
cdr3_nt: TGCAGTGCTCGGTGGACAGATACGCAGTATTTT
cdr3_aa: CSARWTDTQYF

v_call: TRBV28
clone_size: -
j_call: TRBJ2-7
d_call: -
cdr3_nt: TGTGCCAGCACCCCGGGGACCTACGAGCAGTACTTC
cdr3_aa: CASTPGTYEQYF

v_call: TRBV6-1
clone_size: -
j_call: TRBJ1-1
d_call: -
cdr3_nt: TGTGCCAGCAGCCAACTAACCAGGGCTGAAGCTTTCTTT
cdr3_aa: CASSQLTRAEAFF

v_call: TRBV5-1
clone_size: -
j_call: TRBJ2-5
d_call: -
cdr3_nt: TGCGCCAGCAGCTTGGCCTACAGAGCCCAAGAGACCCAGTACTTC
cdr3_aa: CASSLAYRAQETQYF

v_call: TRBV12-2
clone_size: few
j_call: TRBJ1-5
d_call: -
cdr3_nt: TGTGCAAGTCGCCACACCGGACAGGGGGCTAGCAATCAGCCCCAGCATTTT
cdr3_aa: CASRHTGQGASNQPQHF

v_call: TRBV10-2
clone_size: -
j_call: TRBJ2-7
d_call: -
cdr3_nt: TGCGCCAGCAGTGAAACCCGGTCGGGGCAGTACTTC
cdr3_aa: CASSETRSGQYF

v_call: TRBV5-1
clone_size: -
j_call: TRBJ2-7
d_call: TRBD1
cdr3_nt: TGCGCCAGCAGCTCACCCGGGACAGGGGGACACCCCTTCGACGAGCAGTACTTC
cdr3_aa: CASSSPGTGGHPFDEQYF

v_call: TRBV5-1
clone_size: -
j_call: TRBJ2-2
d_call: TRBD2
cdr3_nt: TGCGCCAGCAGCGTACTAGCGGGAGAACCTACCGGGGAGCTGTTTTTT
cdr3_aa: CASSVLAGEPTGELFF

v_call: TRBV7-9
clone_size: -
j_call: TRBJ2-3
d_call: TRBD2
cdr3_nt: TGTGCCAGCAGCTTTTGGGGACTAGCGGGGGGCCGCACAGATACGCAGTATTTT
cdr3_aa: CASSFWGLAGGRTDTQYF

v_call: TRBV5-1
clone_size: -
j_call: TRBJ1-2
d_call: -
cdr3_nt: TGCGCCAGCAGCTTCTCGACAGCTGACTATGGCTACACCTTC
cdr3_aa: CASSFSTADYGYTF

v_call: TRBV19
clone_size: -
j_call: TRBJ2-2
d_call: -
cdr3_nt: TGTGCCAGTAGTATAAGTAGGGGGAGGAACACCGGGGAGCTGTTTTTT
cdr3_aa: CASSISRGRNTGELFF

v_call: TRBV15
clone_size: -
j_call: TRBJ1-4
d_call: -
cdr3_nt: TGTGCCACCAGCATCGGGGGTAATAATGAAAAACTGTTTTTT
cdr3_aa: CATSIGGNNEKLFF

v_call: TRBV30
clone_size: -
j_call: TRBJ2-1
d_call: TRBD2
cdr3_nt: TGTGCCTGGAGTCAGAGCGGGGGAGTGGGGCAGTTCTTC
cdr3_aa: CAWSQSGGVGQFF

v_call: TRBV28
clone_size: -
j_call: TRBJ2-7
d_call: TRBD1
cdr3_nt: TGTGCCAGCAGCTCCTGGACAGGGACATCCTACGAGCAGTACTTC
cdr3_aa: CASSSWTGTSYEQYF

v_call: TRBV9
clone_size: once
j_call: TRBJ1-3
d_call: -
cdr3_nt: TGTGCCAGCAGCGTAGACAATACGGGCTCTGGAAACACCATATATTTT
cdr3_aa: CASSVDNTGSGNTIYF

v_call: TRBV10-2
clone_size: -
j_call: TRBJ1-1
d_call: TRBD1
cdr3_nt: TGCGCCAGCAGAGGGACAGGTACTGAAGCTTTCTTT
cdr3_aa: CASRGTGTEAFF

v_call: TRBV2
clone_size: -
j_call: TRBJ2-2
d_call: TRBD1
cdr3_nt: TGTGCCAGCAGCACCAGACAGGGTAACACCGGGGAGCTGTTTTTT
cdr3_aa: CASSTRQGNTGELFF

v_call: TRBV28
clone_size: -
j_call: TRBJ1-4
d_call: -
cdr3_nt: TGTGCCAGCAGTTCGACACGGCAGAAGTTTAATGAAAAACTGTTTTTT
cdr3_aa: CASSSTRQKFNEKLFF

v_call: TRBV6-6
clone_size: -
j_call: TRBJ2-7
d_call: -
cdr3_nt: TGTGCCAGCAGTTACTTTGACAGCTACGAGCAGTACTTC
cdr3_aa: CASSYFDSYEQYF

v_call: TRBV7-2
clone_size: -
j_call: TRBJ1-1
d_call: TRBD1
cdr3_nt: TGTGCCAGCAGCTGGAACGGGTTGGGACAGGGAGGGGCTGAAGCTTTCTTT
cdr3_aa: CASSWNGLGQGGAEAFF

v_call: TRBV5-1
clone_size: -
j_call: TRBJ1-1
d_call: -
cdr3_nt: TGCGCCAGTAAAAAACAGACATCGAACACTGAAGCTTTCTTT
cdr3_aa: CASKKQTSNTEAFF

v_call: TRBV7-3
clone_size: -
j_call: TRBJ2-3
d_call: -
cdr3_nt: TGTGCCAGCAGCTTACTGGGGCAGGGAGATACGCAGTATTTT
cdr3_aa: CASSLLGQGDTQYF

v_call: TRBV27
clone_size: -
j_call: TRBJ1-2
d_call: -
cdr3_nt: TGTGCCAGCAGTTTGCGGGGGGCTGACTATGGCTACACCTTC
cdr3_aa: CASSLRGADYGYTF

v_call: TRBV2
clone_size: -
j_call: TRBJ1-2
d_call: -
cdr3_nt: TGTGCCAGCAGTGTTCCGGGAACGCCTGGCTACACCTTC
cdr3_aa: CASSVPGTPGYTF

v_call: TRBV30
clone_size: -
j_call: TRBJ1-2
d_call: -
cdr3_nt: TGTGCCGGAAGGGGCGCGGGCTACACCTTC
cdr3_aa: CAGRGAGYTF

v_call: TRBV27
clone_size: -
j_call: TRBJ2-1
d_call: -
cdr3_nt: TGTGCCAGCAGTTTATCATACAGGAGCTCCTACAATGAGCAGTTCTTC
cdr3_aa: CASSLSYRSSYNEQFF